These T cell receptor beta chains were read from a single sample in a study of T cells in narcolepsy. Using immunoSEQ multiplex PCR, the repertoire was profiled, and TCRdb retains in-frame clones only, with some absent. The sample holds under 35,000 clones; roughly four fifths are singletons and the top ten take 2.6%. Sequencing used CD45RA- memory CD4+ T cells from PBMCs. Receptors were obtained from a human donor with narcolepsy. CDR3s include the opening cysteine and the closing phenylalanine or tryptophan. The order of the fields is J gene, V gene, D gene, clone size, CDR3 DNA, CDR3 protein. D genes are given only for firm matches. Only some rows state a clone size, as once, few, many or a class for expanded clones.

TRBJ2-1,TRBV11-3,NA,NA,TGTGCCAGCAGCATGAACAGGGATGAGCAGTTCTTC,CASSMNRDEQFF
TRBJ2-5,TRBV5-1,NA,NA,TGCGCCAGCAGCTTATGGACAGCCGAAGAGACCCAGTACTTC,CASSLWTAEETQYF
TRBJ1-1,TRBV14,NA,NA,TGTGCCAGCAGCCACTACTCGACAGCGAGGAACACTGAAGCTTTCTTT,CASSHYSTARNTEAFF
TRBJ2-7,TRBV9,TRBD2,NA,TGTGCCAGCAGCCCCGGGGCGGGTAGCGGGGGCCTGTCCTACGAGCAGTACTTC,CASSPGAGSGGLSYEQYF
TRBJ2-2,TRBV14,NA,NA,TGTGCCAGCAGCCAACCTCTAGGTGGGGAGCTGTTTTTT,CASSQPLGGELFF
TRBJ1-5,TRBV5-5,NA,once,TGTGCCAGCAGCTTGGCCGGGGATAGCAATCAGCCCCAGCATTTT,CASSLAGDSNQPQHF
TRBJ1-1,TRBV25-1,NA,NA,TGTGCCAGCAGTGTAGGGGGGACGGGGGCCGGTAAAGCTTTCTTT,CASSVGGTGAGKAFF
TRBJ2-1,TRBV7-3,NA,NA,TGTGCCAGCAGCTCGCAGGGGTCGGGTTACAATGAGCAGTTCTTC,CASSSQGSGYNEQFF
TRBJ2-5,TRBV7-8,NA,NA,TGTGCCAGGGGGGACCTGGGGGAGACCCAGTACTTC,CARGDLGETQYF
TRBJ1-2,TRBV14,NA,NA,TGTGCCAGCAGCCAGGGGGGGACACCCACGGAAGGCTACACCTTC,CASSQGGTPTEGYTF
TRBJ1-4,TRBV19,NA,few,TGTGCCAGTAGTGCAAGACAGGCGGGTGAAAAACTGTTTTTT,CASSARQAGEKLFF
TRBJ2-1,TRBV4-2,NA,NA,TGTGCCAGCAGCCAAGGGAGGGGGGGCATTTATGAGCAGTTCTTC,CASSQGRGGIYEQFF
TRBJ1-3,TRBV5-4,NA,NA,TGTGCCAGCAGCCTCCTCATTTGGGGTACGATAGACACCATATATTTT,CASSLLIWGTIDTIYF
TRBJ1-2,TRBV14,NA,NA,TGTGCCAGCAGCCAAGAAGTTGGGGTCCGTGGGGGCTACACCTTC,CASSQEVGVRGGYTF
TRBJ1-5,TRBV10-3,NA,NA,TGTGCCATCAGCCGAGACAGAGACCAGCCCCAGCATTTT,CAISRDRDQPQHF
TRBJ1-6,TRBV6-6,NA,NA,TGTGCCAGCAGTCGCGACAGCTATAATTCACCCCTCCACTTT,CASSRDSYNSPLHF
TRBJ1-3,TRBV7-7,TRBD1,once,TGTGCCAGCAGCACGGGCAGGGGGCCTGGAAACACCATATATTTT,CASSTGRGPGNTIYF
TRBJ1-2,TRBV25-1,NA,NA,TGTGCCAGCAGTGAATTATGGCCTGTCTATGGCTACACCTTC,CASSELWPVYGYTF
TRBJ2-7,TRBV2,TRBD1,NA,TGTGCCAGCATCCCCGGACAGGGTATAGGCGAGCAGTACTTC,CASIPGQGIGEQYF
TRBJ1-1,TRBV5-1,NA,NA,TGCGCCAGCAGCTTGGATCGGGGAACGAGAACTGAAGCTTTCTTT,CASSLDRGTRTEAFF
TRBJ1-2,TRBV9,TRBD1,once,TGTGCCAGCAGCCCGGGAGGGGACAGGGACGACTATGGCTACACCTTC,CASSPGGDRDDYGYTF
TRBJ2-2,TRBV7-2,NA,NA,TGTGCCAGCAGCTTAGACCCCGGGGCCGCGAACACCGGGGAGCTGTTTTTT,CASSLDPGAANTGELFF
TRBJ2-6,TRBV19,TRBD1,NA,TGTGCCAGTAGTATCGGGACAGGAGGGACCTTTTCTGGGGCCAACGTCCTGACTTTC,CASSIGTGGTFSGANVLTF
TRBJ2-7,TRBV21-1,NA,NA,TGTGCCAGCAGCTCTAAAAGGGGAACTAGCGGGGGTTTTAGCTCCTACGAGCAGTACTTC,CASSSKRGTSGGFSSYEQYF
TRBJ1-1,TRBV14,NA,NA,TGTGCCAGCAGCCCGGCGGGTAGGAACACTGAAGCTTTCTTT,CASSPAGRNTEAFF
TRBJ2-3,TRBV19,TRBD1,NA,TGTGCCAGTAGTTACGGTATCCCGGGACAGGGGGAGGGAGATACGCAGTATTTT,CASSYGIPGQGEGDTQYF
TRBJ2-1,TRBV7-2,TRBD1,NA,TGTGCCAGCAGCTTTCGGGACAGGGTAGGTGAGCAGTTCTTC,CASSFRDRVGEQFF
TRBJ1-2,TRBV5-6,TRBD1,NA,TGTGCCAGCAGCTCTGACAGGGGGAACTATGGCTACACCTTC,CASSSDRGNYGYTF
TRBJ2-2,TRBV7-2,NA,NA,TGTGCCAGCAGCTTAGGGGCCCTTTTACAGGGACGGAACACCGGGGAGCTGTTTTTT,CASSLGALLQGRNTGELFF
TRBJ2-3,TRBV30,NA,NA,TGTGCCTGGACCAGGGGGGATGGCGCAGATACGCAGTATTTT,CAWTRGDGADTQYF
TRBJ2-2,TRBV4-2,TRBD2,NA,TGTGCCAGCAGCCTACAAAGGGGAGGGGATAACACCGGGGAGCTGTTTTTT,CASSLQRGGDNTGELFF
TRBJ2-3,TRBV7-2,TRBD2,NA,TGTGCCAGCAGCTTTAGGCTAGCGGGGGGGCTGAGCACAGATACGCAGTATTTT,CASSFRLAGGLSTDTQYF
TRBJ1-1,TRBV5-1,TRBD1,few,TGCGCCAGCAGCTTGTTGACAGGGGGTTTCCTAAACACTGAAGCTTTCTTT,CASSLLTGGFLNTEAFF
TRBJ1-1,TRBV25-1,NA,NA,TGTGCCAGCAGGGAGGGGGGCACTGAAGCTTTCTTT,CASREGGTEAFF
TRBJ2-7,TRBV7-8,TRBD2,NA,TGTGCCAGCAGTTCAAGCGGGGGGGTCTACGAGCAGTACTTC,CASSSSGGVYEQYF
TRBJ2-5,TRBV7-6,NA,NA,TGTGCCAGCAGCTTAGCGCTCATCCAAGAGACCCAGTACTTC,CASSLALIQETQYF
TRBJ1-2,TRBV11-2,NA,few,TGTGCCAGCAGCAAGTTGGGAGGGAACTATGGCTACACCTTC,CASSKLGGNYGYTF
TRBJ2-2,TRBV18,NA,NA,TGTGCCAGCTCACCGGCAGCCGCGAGCACCGGGGAGCTGTTTTTT,CASSPAAASTGELFF
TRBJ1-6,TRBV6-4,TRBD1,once,TGTGCCAGCAGTCCAGGGGGCGATTCACCCCTCCACTTT,CASSPGGDSPLHF
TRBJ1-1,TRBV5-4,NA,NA,TGTGCCAGCAGCTTGCGCAGCTTGAACACTGAAGCTTTCTTT,CASSLRSLNTEAFF
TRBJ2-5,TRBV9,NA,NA,TGTGCCAGCAGCGTTACCGAGGAGACCCAGTACTTC,CASSVTEETQYF
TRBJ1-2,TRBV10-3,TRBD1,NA,TGTGCCATCAGTGGATCAGGGGGAGACTATGGCTACACCTTC,CAISGSGGDYGYTF
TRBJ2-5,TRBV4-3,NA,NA,TGCGCCAGCAGCCAAGTGCCGGGAGAGACCCAGTACTTC,CASSQVPGETQYF
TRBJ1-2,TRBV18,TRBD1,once,TGTGCCAGCTCACTCGGGACAGGTGAGCTCTATGGCTACACCTTC,CASSLGTGELYGYTF
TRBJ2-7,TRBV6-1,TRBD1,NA,TGTGCCAGCAGTGAGGCGGGGACAGGGCTTTACGAGCAGTACTTC,CASSEAGTGLYEQYF
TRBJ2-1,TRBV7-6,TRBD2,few,TGTGCCAGCAGCCAACTAGCGGGGGGATCCTACAATGAGCAGTTCTTC,CASSQLAGGSYNEQFF
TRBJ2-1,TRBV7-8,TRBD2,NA,TGTGCCAGCAGCTTACTAGGGAGGGCTGGCAATGAGCAGTTCTTC,CASSLLGRAGNEQFF
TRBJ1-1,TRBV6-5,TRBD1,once,TGTGCCAGCGCCCGACAGGGTAGGGGCACTGAAGCTTTCTTT,CASARQGRGTEAFF
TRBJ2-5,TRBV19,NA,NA,TGTGCCAGTAGGGGGCAGTACTTC,CASRGQYF
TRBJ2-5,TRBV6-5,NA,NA,TGTGCCAGCAGCCCCCAACGAGAGACCCAGTACTTC,CASSPQRETQYF
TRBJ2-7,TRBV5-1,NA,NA,TGCGCCAGCAGCTTCTCAACAGGACACTCCTACGAGCAGTACTTC,CASSFSTGHSYEQYF